One and the same sample provided the 20 T cell receptor beta chains below, sequenced in a study of identical twins. Using its own MiXCR run on the 5' RACE reads, TCRdb lists one record per CDR3 protein. Of approximately 590,000 distinct CDR3 sequences listed, roughly 9.5% were seen once; the top ten hold more than 2.5%. Separately, the same data were catalogued under a study of yellow fever vaccine responses in identical twins.

The sequencing input was PBMCs. The receptors were gathered from a woman aged 18-29 years in good health.

This clonotype turned up a few times. The rearrangement links TRBV5-1 to TRBJ2-6; D possibly corresponds to TRBD1 (5 bases). Germline V gene lookup returns CDR1 SGHRS and CDR2 YFSETQ. The CDR3 contains 18 residues. The V and J ends lost 4 bases and 0 bases respectively, with 17 bases between them. The chain's CDR3 is CASSLLETASSGANVLTF. The DNA of the CDR3 is TGCGCCAGCAGCCTGTTGGAGACAGCCTCCTCTGGGGCCAACGTCCTGACTTTC.

This clonotype was counted only a few times. V and J are TRBV21-1 and TRBJ2-3; whether TRBD1, the table's D call, matches the DNA was not checked. TRBV21-1 is deemed a pseudogene. The length of the CDR3 is 15 residues. In nucleotides, the CDR3 is TGTGCCAGCAGTATAGCGGGGGGGCCGACAGATACGCAGTATTTT. It encodes CASSIAGGPTDTQYF.

This chain connects TRBV3-1 to TRBJ2-2; D possibly corresponds to TRBD2 (5 bases). V was cut by 4 bases and J by 9 bases, with 15 bases left in between. Germline V lookup: CDR1 LGHDT, CDR2 YNNKEL (reference sequence). CDR3 length equals 14 residues. CDR3 bases: TGTGCCAGCAGCCCGGGGATGGTGGCAAGGGAGCTGTTTTTT. Residues: CASSPGMVARELFF.

This clonotype was counted between two and nine times. The CDR3 nucleotides read TGCAGTGCTAAGGGACACCTCACCGGGGAGCTGTTTTTT. The encoded protein is CSAKGHLTGELFF. V usage is TRBV20-1 and J usage is TRBJ2-2, with D possibly being TRBD1 (6 bases). The germline CDR1 and CDR2 sequences are DFQATT and SNEGSKA (reference sequence). The CDR3 extends over 13 amino acids. The V and J ends lost 4 bases and 4 bases respectively, with 10 bases between them.

This clonotype was detected many times. The CDR3 bases are TGTGCCAGCAGCTCCAGACAGAGCTCCTACGAGCAGTACTTC. Protein sequence: CASSSRQSSYEQYF. The chain links TRBV11-2 to TRBJ2-7; tentatively, D is TRBD1 (5 bases). V lost 4 bases, J lost 0 bases, and 10 bases lay in between. There are 14 residues in the CDR3. From germline, CDR1 is SGHAT and CDR2 FQNNGV.

The chain employs TRBV5-1 and TRBJ2-3; 9 nucleotides line up with TRBD1. This CDR3 contains 16 residues. The V segment lost 0 bases and the J segment 3 bases; nucleotides outside the gene matches: 5. The germline V gene has CDR1 SGHRS and CDR2 YFSETQ. The CDR3 DNA reads TGCGCCAGCAGCTTGGCCGGGACAGGGACTACAGATACGCAGTATTTT. Its protein is CASSLAGTGTTDTQYF.

This clonotype was seen a few times. The chain couples TRBV10-3 to TRBJ2-5; tentative D call: TRBD2 (6 bases). In germline, CDR1 is ENHRY, CDR2 SYGVKD. V was pared by 4 bases and J by 4 bases, with 13 bases between. The CDR3 consists of 14 residues. CDR3 in DNA: TGTGCCATCAGTGGACTAGGGGTTCTAGAGACCCAGTACTTC. Residues: CAISGLGVLETQYF.

The chain carries TRBV5-1 and TRBJ2-1; D is unclear. V shed 0 bases and J shed 5 bases, with 6 bases lying between them. Germline V gene lookup returns CDR1 SGHRS and CDR2 YFSETQ. This CDR3 region has 13 residues. The CDR3 coding sequence is TGCGCCAGCAGCTTGGCGACCAACAATGAGCAGTTCTTC. Translating gives CASSLATNNEQFF.

This clonotype was seen at least ten times. The chain links TRBV2 to TRBJ2-7, with 9 bases lining up with TRBD1. CDR3 length equals 13 residues. Germline trimming cut 7 bases from V and 3 bases from J; bases unmatched to any gene: 4. Germline CDR1 SNHLY, CDR2 FYNNEI. This CDR3 is CASKRDRDYEQYF. The CDR3, as DNA: TGTGCCAGCAAACGGGACAGGGACTACGAGCAGTACTTC.

The chain is built from TRBV18 and TRBJ2-1; 13 bases match TRBD2. The CDR3 covers 18 residues. Trimming took 5 bases from V and 0 from J; bases not matched to a gene: 7. In germline, CDR1 is KGHSH, CDR2 LQKENI. In DNA, the CDR3 is TGTGCCAGCTCAACGGGACTAGCGGGGCTGAGCTCCTACAATGAGCAGTTCTTC. Amino acid sequence: CASSTGLAGLSSYNEQFF.

This clonotype has ten or more counts. The chain joins TRBV29-1 to TRBJ2-1; D unclear. This CDR3 is built from 15 residues. The V gene lost 1 base and the J gene lost 0 bases, with 10 bases spanning the gap. The germline CDR1 and CDR2 sequences are SQVTM and ANQGSEA. The CDR3, as DNA: TGCAGCGTTGAAGGGGCAGATAGCTCCTACAATGAGCAGTTCTTC. Protein sequence: CSVEGADSSYNEQFF.

This clonotype was recorded a few times. The gene calls are TRBV12-3 or TRBV12-4 and TRBJ2-7; D possibly corresponds to TRBD1 (5 bases). Between the trimmed V and J ends, which lost 4 bases and 4 bases, there was a span of 14 bases. The CDR3 consists of 14 residues. The CDR3 spells CASSSRLQVYEQYF. The CDR3 DNA follows: TGTGCCAGCAGTTCCCGATTACAGGTGTACGAGCAGTACTTC.

The rearrangement uses TRBV11-1 and TRBJ2-3, with D possibly matching TRBD2 (5 bases). V shed 5 bases and J shed 9 bases, with 15 bases lying between them. The germline V gene encodes CDR1 SGHAT and CDR2 FQDESV (reference sequence). This CDR3 spans 13 amino acids. The CDR3 region is CASSQSEVWTQYF. CDR3 DNA: TGTGCCAGCAGCCAGTCGGAGGTTTGGACGCAGTATTTT.

This clonotype was seen a handful of times. The V call is TRBV9, the J call TRBJ1-1; maybe TRBD1 (6 bases). Trimming removed 7 bases at V and 5 bases at J, with 15 bases between. This CDR3 region has 13 residues. CDR1 SGDLS and CDR2 YYNGEE come from the germline V gene. The CDR3 DNA sequence: TGTGCCAGCGGAGGGGGTGGAGGGACTGAAGCTTTCTTT. It encodes CASGGGGGTEAFF.

This clonotype was picked up a small number of times. This chain joins TRBV15 and TRBJ1-5; the D gene is possibly TRBD1 (5 bases). Germline V gene sequence: CDR1 LNHNV, CDR2 YYDKDF (reference sequence). The CDR3 loop spans 15 amino acids. Trimming took 0 bases from V and 4 from J, leaving 10 bases between them. This CDR3 is CATSRDGRGNQPQHF. CDR3 DNA: TGTGCCACCAGCAGAGACGGAAGGGGAAATCAGCCCCAGCATTTT.

This clonotype was detected ten times or more. The chain links TRBV2 to TRBJ2-7; D may be TRBD1 (6 bases). Per the germline V gene, CDR1 is SNHLY and CDR2 is FYNNEI. Trimming pared 6 bases from V and 0 bases from J, leaving 12 bases between. This CDR3 has 14 residues. The CDR3 region has the DNA TGTGCCAGCAGCCTTTACAGGGACTCCTACGAGCAGTACTTC. Translating gives CASSLYRDSYEQYF.

This clonotype was observed a handful of times. At one end the junction does not follow the germline gene, possibly because of a read error. The chain joins TRBV5-1 to TRBJ2-1, with 9 nucleotides matching TRBD1. CDR1 SGHRS and CDR2 YFSETQ come from the germline V gene. This CDR3 contains 16 residues. CDR3 nucleotides: TGCGCCAGCAGGTTGGCAGGGGGACAGGGAGTCGATGAGCAGTTCTTC. Residues: CASRLAGGQGVDEQFF.

In nucleotides, the CDR3 is TGTGCCAGCAGCTTAGAAGCTCAGCTCCTTGGCAATGAGCAGTTCTTC. Translation: CASSLEAQLLGNEQFF. The chain recombines TRBV11-2 with TRBJ2-1; no definite D call. V gave up 0 bases and J gave up 6 bases, with 15 bases separating them. CDR3 size: 16 residues. CDR1 is SGHAT, CDR2 FQNNGV, per germline.

The chain uses TRBV7-8 and TRBJ2-5; no clear D gene. CDR1 and CDR2 from the germline V gene are SGHVS and FQNEAQ. The V gene lost 2 bases and the J gene lost 2 bases, with 15 bases spanning the gap. The CDR3 length is 16 residues. The CDR3 DNA reads TGTGCCAGCAGCTTATCAACGACTGGTACTCAAGAGACCCAGTACTTC. Protein sequence: CASSLSTTGTQETQYF.

This clonotype was counted many times. The chain combines TRBV2 with TRBJ2-1; D is unclear. Trimming removed 7 bases at V and 3 bases at J, with 13 bases between. Germline V gives CDR1 SNHLY, CDR2 FYNNEI. The CDR3 extends over 14 amino acids. The CDR3: CASTFRPGYNEQFF. In DNA form, the CDR3 reads TGTGCCAGCACCTTCCGGCCGGGCTACAATGAGCAGTTCTTC.